These 24 T cell receptor beta chains share one sample of origin, sequenced in a study of CD4 T cells in relation to SARS-CoV-2 and coronaviruses. The table came from immunoSEQ multiplex PCR; TCRdb's copy has only in-frame clones and leaves some out. The sample shows 60,000 to 85,000 clones, 85% to 95% of them seen only once. Before the COVID-19 pandemic, during about 2010-2018, CD4+ T cells were taken from unexposed donors. Sample: naive CD4+ T cells from PBMCs. Subset: naive CD4+ T cells isolated by negative enrichment. These receptor sequences come from a human donor in good health.

The rearrangement joins TRBV28 to TRBJ1-2; D is unclear. V was clipped by 8 bases and J by 2 bases, with 15 bases between them. The CDR3 is made up of 14 amino acids. CDR1 and CDR2 from the germline V gene are MDHEN and SYDVKM. Here the CDR3 reads CASHHQTGNYGYTF. CDR3 nucleotides: TGTGCCAGCCATCACCAGACGGGGAACTATGGCTACACCTTC.

The gene calls are TRBV6-4 and TRBJ2-3, with D perhaps TRBD1 (5 bases). V shed 2 bases and J shed 1 base, with 10 bases lying between them. Germline-derived CDR1 and CDR2 are MRHNA and SNTAGT. This CDR3 spans 15 amino acids. CDR3 DNA: TGTGCCAGCAGTGACCAACCGACAGGCACAGATACGCAGTATTTT. It yields the protein CASSDQPTGTDTQYF.

The rearrangement uses TRBV19 and TRBJ1-1; possible D gene TRBD1, 5 bases. V was cut by 4 bases and J by 3 bases, with 6 bases left in between. Germline CDR1 reads LNHDA; CDR2 reads SQIVND (reference sequence). The CDR3 is 12 amino acids. The CDR3 bases are TGTGCCAGTAGTAAAGGGGACACTGAAGCTTTCTTT. This codes for CASSKGDTEAFF.

The DNA for the CDR3 is TGCGCCAGCAGTCTTGGTCGGCTAAACACTGAAGCTTTCTTT. Translated: CASSLGRLNTEAFF. The chain combines TRBV5-1 with TRBJ1-1, with no clear D. Looked up from germline, CDR1 is SGHRS and CDR2 is YFSETQ. The CDR3 runs 14 residues. Trimming took 5 bases from V and 2 from J, leaving 13 bases between them. Together with reference TRBV5-1 and TRBJ1-1, the CDR3 gives the full variable domain: KAGVTQTPRYLIKTRGQQVTLSCSPISGHRSVSWYQQTPGQGLQFLFEYFSETQRNKGNFPGRFSGRQFSNSRSEMNVSTLELGDSALYLCASSLGRLNTEAFFGQGTRLTVV.

The V gene is TRBV3-1 (or the pseudogene TRBV3-2), the J gene TRBJ1-5; no definite D call. V was shortened by 4 bases and J by 3 bases, with 10 bases between the two germline ends. The CDR3 totals 14 residues. CDR1 is LGHDT, CDR2 YNNKEL, per germline (reference sequence). CDR3 in amino acids: CASSLGPHNQPQHF. In nucleotides, the CDR3 is TGTGCCAGCAGCCTTGGGCCACACAATCAGCCCCAGCATTTT.

The chain couples TRBV24-1 to TRBJ2-7; possibly TRBD2 for D (6 bases). The CDR3 is made up of 15 amino acids. Germline V gives CDR1 KGHDR, CDR2 SFDVKD. The V end was cut by 4 bases, the J end by 1 base, with 13 bases between. The CDR3 spells CATSDPLGGSYEQYF. As DNA, the CDR3 is TGTGCCACCAGTGACCCACTAGGAGGGTCCTACGAGCAGTACTTC.

With regard to this clone: Germline and junction disagree at one end, which may indicate a read error. The J gene is TRBJ2-7, the V gene TRBV10-3; D is possibly TRBD2 (6 bases). This CDR3 spans 13 amino acids. Germline CDR1 ENHRY, CDR2 SYGVKD. The chain's CDR3 is CAISGENAGWRFF. The CDR3 DNA follows: TGTGCCATCAGTGGTGAAAATGCGGGGTGGCGTTTCTTC.

The chain joins TRBV2 to TRBJ2-5; tentative D call: TRBD1 (5 bases). The V end lost 4 bases, the J end lost 0 bases, and 6 bases lay between the germline ends. Per germline, CDR1 SNHLY and CDR2 FYNNEI. This CDR3 has 13 amino acids. The CDR3 bases are TGTGCCAGCAGTGCAGGGCACCAAGAGACCCAGTACTTC. Translation: CASSAGHQETQYF.

The chain recombines TRBV28 with TRBJ2-7; 12 nucleotides line up with TRBD2. This CDR3 has 15 amino acids. The junction had 6 bases not matched to a gene; V was cut back by 2 bases and J by 7 bases. Germline V gives CDR1 MDHEN, CDR2 SYDVKM. CDR3 coding DNA: TGTGCCAGCAGTTTACTAGCGGGAGGGCCGGAAGAGCAGTACTTC. It is translated as CASSLLAGGPEEQYF.

The chain is built from TRBV10-3 and TRBJ1-1, with unresolved D. Trimming took 4 bases from V and 4 from J, leaving 13 bases between them. The germline V gene has CDR1 ENHRY and CDR2 SYGVKD. The CDR3 loop spans 14 amino acids. The CDR3 spells CAISVSQVGTEAFF. DNA of the CDR3: TGTGCCATCAGTGTGAGCCAGGTGGGCACTGAAGCTTTCTTT.

CDR3 in DNA: TGTGCTAGTGGTTTTGGCGGGACCCCTCTGAATGAGCAGTTCTTC. This sequence encodes CASGFGGTPLNEQFF. This chain links TRBV12-5 with TRBJ2-1, with D perhaps TRBD2 (6 bases). The CDR3 is made up of 15 amino acids. Germline CDR1 and CDR2: LGHNT and FRNRAP. V shed 3 bases and J shed 7 bases, with 16 bases lying between them.

The J gene is TRBJ1-2, the V gene TRBV5-1; possibly TRBD1 for D (6 bases). V was cut by 0 bases and J by 7 bases, with 13 bases left in between. The germline gives CDR1 SGHRS, CDR2 YFSETQ. The CDR3 runs 14 residues. The CDR3 here is CASSLEWTAPGYTF. CDR3 coding DNA: TGCGCCAGCAGCTTGGAGTGGACAGCTCCTGGCTACACCTTC. The complete variable domain, with remaining parts taken from reference TRBV5-1 and TRBJ1-2, reads KAGVTQTPRYLIKTRGQQVTLSCSPISGHRSVSWYQQTPGQGLQFLFEYFSETQRNKGNFPGRFSGRQFSNSRSEMNVSTLELGDSALYLCASSLEWTAPGYTFGSGTRLTVV.

The J gene is TRBJ2-7, the V gene TRBV3-1 (or the pseudogene TRBV3-2); 8 bases line up with TRBD1. The CDR3 totals 15 residues. Trimming removed 1 base from V and 2 bases from J; junction bases left unmatched: 4. Germline values: CDR1 LGHDT, CDR2 YNNKEL (reference sequence). CDR3 sequence: CASSQVRDRTYEQYF. The CDR3 region has the DNA TGTGCCAGCAGCCAAGTCCGGGACAGGACCTACGAGCAGTACTTC.

V and J are TRBV6-5 and TRBJ1-5, with 8 bases identical to TRBD1. V shed 6 bases, J shed 9 bases, and the junction held 13 bases outside the gene matches. CDR1 is MNHEY and CDR2 is SVGAGI in the germline V gene. This CDR3 comprises 15 residues. The CDR3 DNA follows: TGTGCCAGCAGCGGGGGACAGGCTAATCAGTGGCCCCAGCATTTT. Translated: CASSGGQANQWPQHF.

V gene TRBV3-1 (or the pseudogene TRBV3-2) combines with J gene TRBJ2-7; no firm D call. Germline V gene lookup returns CDR1 LGHDT and CDR2 YNNKEL (reference sequence). The germline V and J ends were trimmed by 4 bases and 4 bases, with 17 bases remaining between them. The CDR3 length is 15 residues. DNA for the CDR3: TGTGCCAGCAGCCCTGGCAGCGACGCGCGTTACGAGCAGTACTTC. It specifies CASSPGSDARYEQYF.

CDR3 nucleotide sequence: TGTGCCAGCAGTTACTTCCGCGGGGGCAAAGAGACCCAGTACTTC. It codes for CASSYFRGGKETQYF. The gene calls are TRBV6-5 and TRBJ2-5, with a possible D match to TRBD2 (7 bases). The germline gives CDR1 MNHEY, CDR2 SVGAGI. The CDR3 is made up of 15 amino acids. Trimming took off 1 base at V and 3 bases at J, with 12 bases between the two ends.

This chain connects TRBV7-3 to TRBJ2-1, with 8 bases aligning to TRBD2. The V gene's germline CDR1 is SGHTA and CDR2 FQGTGA. The CDR3 runs 14 residues. V shed 5 bases, J shed 6 bases, and the junction held 6 bases outside the gene matches. The CDR3 is CASSPLGGVNEQFF. The CDR3 nucleotides are TGTGCCAGCAGCCCCCTCGGGGGGGTCAATGAGCAGTTCTTC.

The chain couples TRBV27 to TRBJ2-1; D gene uncertain. Germline V lookup: CDR1 MNHEY, CDR2 SMNVEV (reference sequence). The CDR3 loop spans 15 amino acids. The ends were cut back, 8 bases at V and 0 bases at J, with 14 bases in the middle. CDR3 loop: CASAYNRGSYNEQFF. CDR3 in DNA: TGTGCCAGCGCATACAACCGTGGCTCCTACAATGAGCAGTTCTTC.

The CDR3 bases are TGTGCCATCAGTGAGTCACCCAGCCGCACAGATACGCAGTATTTT. It encodes CAISESPSRTDTQYF. The chain employs TRBV10-3 and TRBJ2-3, with D unclear. There are 15 residues in the CDR3. V was shortened by 0 bases and J by 1 base, with 8 bases between the two germline ends. From germline, CDR1 is ENHRY and CDR2 SYGVKD.

The chain carries TRBV7-9 and TRBJ2-5, with TRBD2 matching 8 bases. V lost 4 bases, J lost 5 bases, and 3 bases stayed unmatched. The CDR3 consists of 13 residues. The V gene's germline CDR1 is SEHNR and CDR2 FQNEAQ (reference sequence). In DNA form, the CDR3 reads TGTGCCAGCAGCTCACTAGCGGAGGAGACCCAGTACTTC. Amino acids: CASSSLAEETQYF. Combining the CDR3 with reference TRBV7-9 and TRBJ2-5 gives the whole variable domain DTGVSQNPRHKITKRGQNVTFRCDPISEHNRLYWYRQTLGQGPEFLTYFQNEAQLEKSRLLSDRFSAERPKGSFSTLEIQRTEQGDSAMYLCASSSLAEETQYFGPGTRLLVL.

The V call is TRBV11-3, the J call TRBJ1-1, with D hard to call. The germline V gene encodes CDR1 SGHNT and CDR2 YENEEA. The CDR3 length is 11 residues. The V end was cut by 2 bases, the J end by 5 bases, with 3 bases between. CDR3 coding DNA: TGTGCCAGCAGCTTACGTACTGAAGCTTTCTTT. This gives the protein CASSLRTEAFF. The full variable domain, rest sourced from reference TRBV11-3 and TRBJ1-1, is EAGVVQSPRYKIIEKKQPVAFWCNPISGHNTLYWYLQNLGQGPELLIRYENEEAVDDSQLPKDRFSAERLKGVDSTLKIQPAELGDSAVYLCASSLRTEAFFGQGTRLTVV.

The gene calls are TRBV5-1 and TRBJ1-5; the D is unclear. Deletions cut 0 bases from V and 2 bases from J, with 9 bases between. This CDR3 contains 15 residues. Germline V gene lookup returns CDR1 SGHRS and CDR2 YFSETQ. The CDR3 DNA reads TGCGCCAGCAGCTTGGACCCGGAGGGCAATCAGCCCCAGCATTTT. It yields the protein CASSLDPEGNQPQHF.

The chain employs TRBV9 and TRBJ2-1, with 10 nucleotides matching TRBD1. CDR1 is SGDLS, CDR2 YYNGEE, per germline. The V gene end was trimmed by 4 bases and the J gene end by 4 bases; junction bases not matched to a gene: 5. The CDR3 length is 15 residues. The CDR3 coding sequence is TGTGCCAGCAGCCTGGGACAGGGGCCGTACAATGAGCAGTTCTTC. Translation: CASSLGQGPYNEQFF.

The rearrangement joins TRBV19 to TRBJ1-2; D is ambiguous. The CDR3 is 10 amino acids. V dropped 4 bases and J dropped 3 bases, with 0 bases sitting between them. The germline CDR1 and CDR2 sequences are LNHDA and SQIVND (reference sequence). This chain's CDR3 is CASSNYGYTF. Here the CDR3 DNA reads TGTGCCAGTAGTAACTATGGCTACACCTTC.